This T cell receptor beta chain was documented in a study of cytomegalovirus exposure and HLA in healthy donors. Findings and limits, study-wide: Immune exposure was documented only through CMV serostatus.

On this clone itself: The antigen is undetermined.

The PCR made use of 60 Vbeta and 13 Jbeta primers. Generated by immunoSEQ multiplex PCR, the TCRdb table keeps only in-frame clones and is missing some. Among roughly 150,000 clones listed, approximately 82% were seen once. The CDR3 has 11 residues. From germline, CDR1 is SQVTM and CDR2 ANQGSEA. V lost 4 bases and J lost 5, with 8 bases in between. The receptor was derived from a woman aged 50 to 65 in good health and CMV-seropositive. The chain combines TRBV29-1 with TRBJ2-5; D is unclear. Material for sequencing was PBMCs. The CDR3 here is CSVAGLETQYF. The CDR3 DNA follows: TGCAGCGTTGCAGGCTTGGAGACCCAGTACTTC.